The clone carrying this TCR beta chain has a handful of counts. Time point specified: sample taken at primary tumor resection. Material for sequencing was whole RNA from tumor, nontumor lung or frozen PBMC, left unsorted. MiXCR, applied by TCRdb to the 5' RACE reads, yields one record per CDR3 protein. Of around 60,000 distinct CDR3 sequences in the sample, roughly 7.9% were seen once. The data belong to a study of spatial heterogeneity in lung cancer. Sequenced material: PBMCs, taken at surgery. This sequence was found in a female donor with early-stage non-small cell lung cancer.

This chain's CDR3 is CASSPQGSNTEAFF. The CDR3 nucleotides read TGTGCCAGCTCACCACAGGGCTCGAACACTGAAGCTTTCTTT. The chain is built from TRBV18 and TRBJ1-1; D not resolved. The CDR3 spans 14 residues. Germline V CDR1 and CDR2: KGHSH, LQKENI. V lost 1 base and J 1 base, leaving 7 bases between the germline ends.